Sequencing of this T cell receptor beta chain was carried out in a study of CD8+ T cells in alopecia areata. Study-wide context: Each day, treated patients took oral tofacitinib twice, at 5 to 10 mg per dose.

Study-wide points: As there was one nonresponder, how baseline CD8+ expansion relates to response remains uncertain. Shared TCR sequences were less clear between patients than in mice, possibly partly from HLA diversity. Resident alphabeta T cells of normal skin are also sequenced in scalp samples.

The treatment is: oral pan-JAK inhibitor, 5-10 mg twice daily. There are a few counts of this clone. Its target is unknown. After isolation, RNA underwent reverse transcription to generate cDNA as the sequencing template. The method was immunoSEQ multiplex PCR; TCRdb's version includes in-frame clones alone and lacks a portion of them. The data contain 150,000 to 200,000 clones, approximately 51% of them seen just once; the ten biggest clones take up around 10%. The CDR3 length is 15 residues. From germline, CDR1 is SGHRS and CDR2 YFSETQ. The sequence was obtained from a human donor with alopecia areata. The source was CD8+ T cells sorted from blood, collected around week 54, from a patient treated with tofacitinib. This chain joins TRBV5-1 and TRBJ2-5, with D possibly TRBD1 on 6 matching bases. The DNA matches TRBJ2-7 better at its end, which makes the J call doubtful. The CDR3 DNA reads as TGCGCCAGCAGCTTCCGCGGACAGACGACAGACGAGCAGTACTTC. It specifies CASSFRGQTTDEQYF.